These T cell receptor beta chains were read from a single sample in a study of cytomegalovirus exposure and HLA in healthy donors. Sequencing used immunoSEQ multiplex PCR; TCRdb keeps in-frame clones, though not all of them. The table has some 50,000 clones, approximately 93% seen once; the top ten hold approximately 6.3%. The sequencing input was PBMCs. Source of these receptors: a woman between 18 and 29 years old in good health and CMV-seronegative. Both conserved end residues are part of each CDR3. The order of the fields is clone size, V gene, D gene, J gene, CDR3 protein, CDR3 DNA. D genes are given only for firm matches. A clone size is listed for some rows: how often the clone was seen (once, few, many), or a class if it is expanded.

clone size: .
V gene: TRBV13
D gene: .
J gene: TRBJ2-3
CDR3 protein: CASSRGDLSTDTQYF
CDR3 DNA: TGTGCCAGCAGCCGCGGGGACTTAAGCACAGATACGCAGTATTTT

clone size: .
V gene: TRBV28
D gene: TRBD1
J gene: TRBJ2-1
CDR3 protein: CAGVDRGYNEQFF
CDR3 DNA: TGTGCCGGCGTGGACAGGGGTTACAATGAGCAGTTCTTC

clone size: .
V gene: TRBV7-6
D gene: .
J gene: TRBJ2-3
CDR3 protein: CASSQGVSTDTQYF
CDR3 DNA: TGTGCCAGCAGCCAGGGCGTTAGCACAGATACGCAGTATTTT

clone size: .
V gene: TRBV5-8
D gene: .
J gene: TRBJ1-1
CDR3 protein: CASTLRGTDPMNTEAFF
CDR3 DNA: TGTGCCAGCACCCTCCGGGGTACTGACCCCATGAACACTGAAGCTTTCTTT

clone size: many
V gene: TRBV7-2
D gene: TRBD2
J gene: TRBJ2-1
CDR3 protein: CASSLAASGGAWDEQFF
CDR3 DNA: TGTGCCAGCAGCTTAGCGGCTAGCGGGGGGGCTTGGGATGAGCAGTTCTTC

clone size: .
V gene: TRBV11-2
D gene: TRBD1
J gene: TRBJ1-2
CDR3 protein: CASSLLLGTGVNYGYTF
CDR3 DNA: TGTGCCAGCAGCCTATTATTAGGGACAGGGGTTAACTATGGCTACACCTTC

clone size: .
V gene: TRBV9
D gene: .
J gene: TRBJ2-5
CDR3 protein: CASSAEKEGRETQYF
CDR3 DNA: TGTGCCAGCAGCGCGGAGAAGGAAGGTCGGGAGACCCAGTACTTC

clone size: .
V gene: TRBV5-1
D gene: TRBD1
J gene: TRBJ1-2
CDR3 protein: CASSFGRTGDPDDGYTF
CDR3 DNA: TGCGCCAGCAGCTTCGGTAGGACAGGGGACCCTGATGATGGCTACACCTTC

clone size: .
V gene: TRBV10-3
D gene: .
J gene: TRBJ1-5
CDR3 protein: CAISAGVGQPQHF
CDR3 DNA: TGTGCCATCAGTGCCGGGGTTGGTCAGCCCCAGCATTTT

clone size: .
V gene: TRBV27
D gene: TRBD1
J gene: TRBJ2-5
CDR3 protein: CASSFLGQEETQYF
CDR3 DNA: TGTGCCAGCAGTTTCCTGGGACAGGAAGAGACCCAGTACTTC

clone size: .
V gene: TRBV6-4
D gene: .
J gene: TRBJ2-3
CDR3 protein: CASSVSSGGTDTQYF
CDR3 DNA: TGTGCCAGCAGTGTGTCCTCGGGGGGCACAGATACGCAGTATTTT

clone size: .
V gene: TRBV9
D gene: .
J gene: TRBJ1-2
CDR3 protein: CASSVGKREHVYGYTF
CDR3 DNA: TGTGCCAGCAGCGTAGGAAAAAGGGAGCATGTCTATGGCTACACCTTC

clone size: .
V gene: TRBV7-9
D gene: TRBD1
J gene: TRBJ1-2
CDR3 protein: CASSRQEGTGGLYGYTF
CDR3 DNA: TGTGCCAGCAGCCGCCAAGAGGGGACAGGGGGTCTCTATGGCTACACCTTC

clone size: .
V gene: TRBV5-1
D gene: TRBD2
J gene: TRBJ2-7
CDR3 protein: CASSLTSGAYPYEQYF
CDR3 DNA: TGCGCCAGCAGCTTGACGAGCGGGGCCTATCCCTACGAGCAGTACTTC

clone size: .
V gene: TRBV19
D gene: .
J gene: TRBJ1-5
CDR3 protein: CASSFPGRSNQPQHF
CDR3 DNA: TGTGCCAGTAGTTTTCCAGGGCGTAGCAATCAGCCCCAGCATTTT

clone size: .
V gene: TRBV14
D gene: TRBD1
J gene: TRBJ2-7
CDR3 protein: CASRLTGVGYEQYF
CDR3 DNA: TGTGCCAGCAGGCTGACAGGGGTAGGATACGAGCAGTACTTC

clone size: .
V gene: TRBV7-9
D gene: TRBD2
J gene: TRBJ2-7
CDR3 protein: CASSLSGTTYEQYF
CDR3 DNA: TGTGCCAGCAGCTTATCCGGGACTACCTACGAGCAGTACTTC

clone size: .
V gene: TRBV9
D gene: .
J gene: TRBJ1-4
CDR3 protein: CASSVEGQGGKLFF
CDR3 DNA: TGTGCCAGCAGCGTGGAGGGGCAAGGCGGGAAACTGTTTTTT

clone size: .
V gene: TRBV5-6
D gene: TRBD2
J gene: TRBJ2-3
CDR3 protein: CASTETSGGITDTQYF
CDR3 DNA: TGTGCCAGCACGGAGACTAGCGGGGGAATCACAGATACGCAGTATTTT

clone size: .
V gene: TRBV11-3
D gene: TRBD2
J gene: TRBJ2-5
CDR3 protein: CASSLGRRTRWETQYF
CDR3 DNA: TGTGCCAGCAGCTTAGGACGCCGGACTAGGTGGGAGACCCAGTACTTC

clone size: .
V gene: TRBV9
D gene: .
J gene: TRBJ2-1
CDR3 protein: CASSVRDLYNEQFF
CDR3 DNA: TGTGCCAGCAGCGTCCGGGACTTGTACAATGAGCAGTTCTTC

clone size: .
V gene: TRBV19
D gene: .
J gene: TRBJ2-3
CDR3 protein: CASSIGDSTTDTQYF
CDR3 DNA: TGTGCCAGTAGTATTGGAGACAGCACCACAGATACGCAGTATTTT

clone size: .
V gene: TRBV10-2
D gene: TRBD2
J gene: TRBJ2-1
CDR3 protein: CAISESWTSGRNEQFF
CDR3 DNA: TGTGCCATCAGTGAGAGTTGGACTAGCGGGAGGAATGAGCAGTTCTTC

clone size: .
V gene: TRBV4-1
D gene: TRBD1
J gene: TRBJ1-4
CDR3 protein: CASSQVTGEKLFF
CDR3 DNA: TGCGCCAGCAGCCAAGTGACAGGGGAAAAACTGTTTTTT

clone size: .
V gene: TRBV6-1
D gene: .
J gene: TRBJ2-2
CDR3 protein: CASSAQPGDTGELFF
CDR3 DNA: TGTGCCAGCAGTGCACAACCGGGGGACACCGGGGAGCTGTTTTTT

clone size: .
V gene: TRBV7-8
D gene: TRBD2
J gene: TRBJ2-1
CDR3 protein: CASSSSTSGGSLYNEQFF
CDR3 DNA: TGTGCCAGCAGCTCCTCGACTAGCGGGGGCTCGCTTTACAATGAGCAGTTCTTC

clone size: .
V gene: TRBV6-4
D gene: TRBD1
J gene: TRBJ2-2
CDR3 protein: CASSKTGGSTGELFF
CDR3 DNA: TGTGCCAGCAGCAAAACAGGGGGCAGCACCGGGGAGCTGTTTTTT

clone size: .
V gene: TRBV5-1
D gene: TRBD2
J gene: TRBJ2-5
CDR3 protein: CASSLDPTSGRRGPETQYF
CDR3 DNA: TGCGCCAGCAGCTTAGATCCGACTAGCGGGAGGAGGGGGCCCGAGACCCAGTACTTC

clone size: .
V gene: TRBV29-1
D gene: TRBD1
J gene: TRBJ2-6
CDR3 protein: CSVRTGESSGANVLTF
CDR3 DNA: TGCAGCGTTCGGACAGGGGAATCCTCTGGGGCCAACGTCCTGACTTTC

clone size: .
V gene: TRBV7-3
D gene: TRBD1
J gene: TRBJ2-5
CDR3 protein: CASSLGTAETQYF
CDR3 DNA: TGTGCCAGCAGCTTGGGGACAGCGGAGACCCAGTACTTC

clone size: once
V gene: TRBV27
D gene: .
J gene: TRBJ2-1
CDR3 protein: CASSLWAGNEQFF
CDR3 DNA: TGTGCCAGCAGTTTATGGGCGGGGAATGAGCAGTTCTTC

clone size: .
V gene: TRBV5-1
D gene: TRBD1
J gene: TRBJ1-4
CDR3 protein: CASSLGTGGIFEKLFF
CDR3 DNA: TGCGCCAGCAGCTTGGGGACAGGGGGAATCTTCGAAAAACTGTTTTTT

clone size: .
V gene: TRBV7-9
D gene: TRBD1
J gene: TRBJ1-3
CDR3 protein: CASSLLQGRQTGNTIYF
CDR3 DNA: TGTGCCAGCAGCTTACTACAGGGGAGACAGACTGGAAACACCATATATTTT

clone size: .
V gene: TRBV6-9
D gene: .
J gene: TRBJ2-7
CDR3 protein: CASRRTYEQYF
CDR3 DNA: TGTGCCAGCAGGCGGACATACGAGCAGTACTTC

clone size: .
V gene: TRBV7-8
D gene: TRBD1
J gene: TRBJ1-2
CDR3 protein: CASSLVGDRHYGYTF
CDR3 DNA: TGTGCCAGCAGCTTGGTCGGGGACAGACACTATGGCTACACCTTC

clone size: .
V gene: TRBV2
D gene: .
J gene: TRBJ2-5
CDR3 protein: CASSEWGRVETQYF
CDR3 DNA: TGTGCCAGCAGTGAATGGGGCAGGGTAGAGACCCAGTACTTC

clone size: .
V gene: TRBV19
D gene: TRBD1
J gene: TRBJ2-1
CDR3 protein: CASSTNRGPYNEQFF
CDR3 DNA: TGTGCCAGTAGTACGAACAGGGGGCCCTACAATGAGCAGTTCTTC

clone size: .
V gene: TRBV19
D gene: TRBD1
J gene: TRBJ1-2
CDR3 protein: CASSIDPTGGRGYTF
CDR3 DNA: TGTGCCAGTAGTATAGATCCAACAGGGGGCCGTGGCTACACCTTC

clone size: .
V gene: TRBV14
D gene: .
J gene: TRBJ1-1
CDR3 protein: CASSPQGGSGAFF
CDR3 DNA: TGTGCCAGCAGCCCACAGGGTGGGAGTGGGGCTTTCTTT

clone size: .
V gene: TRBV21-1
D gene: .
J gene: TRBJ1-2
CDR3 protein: CAGRTTDFYGYTF
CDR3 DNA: TGTGCCGGCCGAACAACAGATTTCTATGGCTACACCTTC

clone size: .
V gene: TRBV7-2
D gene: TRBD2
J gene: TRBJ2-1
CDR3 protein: CASSSGLAKIEQFF
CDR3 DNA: TGTGCCAGCAGCTCGGGACTAGCGAAGATTGAGCAGTTCTTC

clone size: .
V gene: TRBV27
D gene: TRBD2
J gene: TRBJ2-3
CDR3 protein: CASSQIAGDTQYF
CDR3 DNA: TGTGCCAGCAGTCAAATAGCGGGAGATACGCAGTATTTT

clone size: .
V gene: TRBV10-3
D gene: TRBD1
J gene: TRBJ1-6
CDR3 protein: CAISGTGGTNSPLHF
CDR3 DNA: TGTGCCATCAGTGGGACAGGGGGGACTAATTCACCCCTCCACTTT

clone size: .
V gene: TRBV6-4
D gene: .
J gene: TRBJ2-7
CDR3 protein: CASSAAGGGSYEQYF
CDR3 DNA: TGTGCCAGCAGTGCCGCCGGAGGAGGGTCCTACGAGCAGTACTTC

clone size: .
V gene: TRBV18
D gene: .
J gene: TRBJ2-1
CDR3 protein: CASSLARVSYNEQFF
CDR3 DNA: TGTGCCAGCTCACTTGCGAGGGTCTCCTACAATGAGCAGTTCTTC

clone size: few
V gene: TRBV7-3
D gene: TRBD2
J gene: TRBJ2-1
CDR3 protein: CASSFSGEWNEQFF
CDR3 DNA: TGTGCCAGCAGCTTTAGCGGGGAATGGAATGAGCAGTTCTTC